This T cell receptor beta chain was sequenced for a study of OX40 agonist ivuxolimab in advanced cancers. Study-wide results and limits: At 0.1 to 3.0 mg/kg and by week 6, clonal expansion occurred in CD4+ and CD8+ blood T cells.

To note about this clone: What it recognizes is unknown. Other DNA sequences in this sample translate to the same CDR3.

Using immunoSEQ multiplex PCR, the repertoire was profiled, and TCRdb retains in-frame clones only, with some absent. The sample includes some 69,000 clones, about 89% of them seen just once. The CDR3 has 14 residues. The V gene lost 5 bases and the J gene lost 5 bases, with 13 bases spanning the gap. Germline CDR1 reads MNHEY; CDR2 reads SMNVEV (reference sequence). The sample in question was CD4+ or CD8+ T cells sorted from blood, obtained in a trial of the OX40 agonist ivuxolimab. This chain joins TRBV27 and TRBJ2-1; D is perhaps TRBD1 or TRBD2 (5 bases each). The sequence derives from an adult with an advanced solid tumor such as melanoma, head and neck, liver or kidney cancer. The CDR3 coding sequence is TGTGCCAGCAGTGTACGGGACCTAGACAATGAGCAGTTCTTC. Its translation is CASSVRDLDNEQFF.